A single sample gave rise to the 32 T cell receptor beta chains below, sequenced in a study of identical twins. TCRdb reanalysed the 5' RACE reads using MiXCR and keeps one entry per CDR3 protein. The table includes about 700,000 distinct CDR3 sequences, 6% to 6.5% detected once. Source material: naive T cells sorted from blood. These receptors were collected from a man younger than 35 in good health.

In its sample, this clonotype was seen a few times. V and J are TRBV7-9 and TRBJ2-5; D gene ambiguous. CDR1 is SEHNR and CDR2 is FQNEAQ in the germline V gene (reference sequence). This CDR3 has 12 residues. The V end lost 11 bases, the J end lost 5 bases, and 15 bases lay between the germline ends. CDR3 amino acids: CAVGWGSETQYF. In DNA, the CDR3 is TGTGCCGTCGGGTGGGGAAGTGAGACCCAGTACTTC. The full variable domain, completed using reference TRBV7-9 and TRBJ2-5, is DTGVSQNPRHKITKRGQNVTFRCDPISEHNRLYWYRQTLGQGPEFLTYFQNEAQLEKSRLLSDRFSAERPKGSFSTLEIQRTEQGDSAMYLCAVGWGSETQYFGPGTRLLVL.

This clonotype occurred many times. The chain employs TRBV7-2 and TRBJ2-1, with a possible D match to TRBD2 (5 bases). The germline V and J ends were trimmed by 0 bases and 9 bases, with 12 bases remaining between them. CDR1 SGHTA and CDR2 FQGNSA come from the germline V gene. The CDR3 length is 14 residues. The CDR3 nucleotides are TGTGCCAGCAGCTTAGCTAGCGTCTTTGGTGAGCAGTTCTTC. This codes for CASSLASVFGEQFF.

This clonotype has only a few counts. This chain joins TRBV12-5 and TRBJ2-1; 7 bases are a match to TRBD1. Per germline, CDR1 LGHNT and CDR2 FRNRAP. CDR3 length: 14 amino acids. After removal of 2 bases from V and 5 bases from J, the junction contained 3 bases not matched to a gene. CDR3 in amino acids: CASGLTTGNNEQFF. CDR3 coding DNA: TGTGCTAGTGGTTTGACGACAGGGAACAATGAGCAGTTCTTC.

The genes are TRBV6-2 or TRBV6-3 and TRBJ2-1; no definite D call. V lost 1 base, J lost 5 bases, and 15 bases lay in between. The CDR3 sequence is 16 residues long. CDR1 and CDR2 (germline): MNHEY, SVGEGT. The CDR3 coding sequence is TGTGCCAGCAGTTACTTGGTGGGAAGAGTCGACAATGAGCAGTTCTTC. Amino acid sequence: CASSYLVGRVDNEQFF.

In its sample, this clonotype was seen many times. The chain combines TRBV20-1 with TRBJ2-1; 8 positions match TRBD2. The junction had 9 bases not matched to a gene; V was cut back by 5 bases and J by 0 bases. The CDR3 contains 16 residues. From germline, CDR1 is DFQATT and CDR2 SNEGSKA (reference sequence). CDR3 in amino acids: CSALSASGRSYNEQFF. CDR3 DNA sequence: TGCAGTGCTCTGTCAGCTAGCGGGCGCTCCTACAATGAGCAGTTCTTC.

This clonotype was recorded many times. The chain uses TRBV12-3 or TRBV12-4 and TRBJ2-7; 10 positions agree with TRBD2. The CDR3 spans 14 residues. Trimming cost V 7 bases and J 0 bases; bases outside gene matches: 3. In nucleotides, the CDR3 is TGTGCCAGCACCCTAGCGGGAGCCTCCTACGAGCAGTACTTC. Its protein is CASTLAGASYEQYF.

The chain couples TRBV27 to TRBJ2-5; D may match TRBD1 or TRBD2 (6 bases each). Trimming took 7 bases from V and 1 from J, leaving 10 bases between them. The germline V gene has CDR1 MNHEY and CDR2 SMNVEV (reference sequence). The CDR3 extends over 13 amino acids. The CDR3 DNA reads as TGTGCCAGCAAACGGGGGCGCCAAGAGACCCAGTACTTC. Amino acid sequence: CASKRGRQETQYF.

This clonotype was seen ten or more times. This sequence joins TRBV20-1 and TRBJ2-3, with 10 bases matching TRBD2. Germline values: CDR1 DFQATT, CDR2 SNEGSKA (reference sequence). V shed 6 bases and J 2 bases; nucleotides not matched to a gene: 5. The CDR3 contains 14 residues. For the CDR3, the DNA is TGCAGTGCGCAGACTAGCGGGTACACAGATACGCAGTATTTT. Its protein is CSAQTSGYTDTQYF.

This clonotype was counted a few times. V usage is TRBV28 and J usage is TRBJ2-1; 16 nucleotides line up with TRBD2. Germline CDR1 reads MDHEN; CDR2 reads SYDVKM. The CDR3 totals 16 residues. The V segment lost 6 bases and the J segment 7 bases; nucleotides outside the gene matches: 6. The CDR3 spells CASRQGLAGGGNEQFF. The CDR3 coding sequence is TGTGCCAGCAGACAGGGACTAGCGGGAGGGGGGAATGAGCAGTTCTTC.

This clonotype was seen ten or more times. The V call is TRBV15, the J call TRBJ2-3, with no clear D. Germline CDR1 and CDR2: LNHNV and YYDKDF (reference sequence). With 3 bases removed from V and 5 bases from J, the gap between germline ends came to 3 bases. This CDR3 contains 11 residues. CDR3 region: CATSRGDTQYF. CDR3 bases: TGTGCCACCAGCAGGGGAGATACGCAGTATTTT.

The chain recombines TRBV12-3 or TRBV12-4 with TRBJ2-3; TRBD1 might be the D (5 bases). The V gene lost 6 bases and the J gene lost 0 bases, with 10 bases spanning the gap. This CDR3 is built from 14 residues. The CDR3 DNA reads as TGTGCCAGCAGGTACAGGCCTAGCACAGATACGCAGTATTTT. Amino acid sequence: CASRYRPSTDTQYF.

This clonotype came up many times. This chain connects TRBV12-3 or TRBV12-4 to TRBJ2-3; D not resolved. Trimming removed 8 bases from V and 4 bases from J, with 10 bases in between. This CDR3 has 12 residues. CDR3 nucleotide sequence: TGTGCCAGCTCCTTGGTTCCAGATACGCAGTATTTT. Translated: CASSLVPDTQYF.

This clonotype was detected only a few times. This chain connects TRBV5-6 to TRBJ2-6, with 8 bases fitting TRBD1. The CDR3 loop spans 20 amino acids. From germline, CDR1 is SGHDT and CDR2 YYEEEE. The ends lost 3 bases at V and 5 bases at J; junction bases unmatched: 19. CDR3 DNA: TGTGCCAGCAGCTGGACAGGGATCCCTACCTCCTCTGGGTGGGCCAACGTCCTGACTTTC. Protein product: CASSWTGIPTSSGWANVLTF.

The table lists this clonotype with many counts. The rearrangement joins TRBV20-1 to TRBJ2-7; 10 bases are a match to TRBD2. The CDR3 is made up of 18 amino acids. Germline V lookup: CDR1 DFQATT, CDR2 SNEGSKA (reference sequence). V trimming: 0 bases; J trimming: 3 bases; junction bases outside the gene matches: 14. The CDR3 loop is CSARDKPSGSSSFYEQYF. CDR3 sequence (DNA): TGCAGTGCTAGAGATAAGCCTAGCGGGAGCTCTTCCTTCTACGAGCAGTACTTC.

This sequence joins TRBV5-1 and TRBJ1-1; D remains ambiguous. CDR1 and CDR2 (germline): SGHRS, YFSETQ. The CDR3 has 14 amino acids. Trimming pared 0 bases from V and 10 bases from J, leaving 16 bases between. CDR3 protein: CASSLERTPDGAFF. CDR3 bases: TGCGCCAGCAGCTTGGAACGGACCCCGGACGGAGCTTTCTTT.

In this sample, this clonotype turned up many times. The chain uses TRBV5-1 and TRBJ1-5, with TRBD1 identical over 7 bases. The CDR3 totals 15 residues. V dropped 2 bases and J dropped 1; count of bases not matched to a gene: 3. The germline CDR1 and CDR2 sequences are SGHRS and YFSETQ. The CDR3 nucleotides read TGCGCCAGCAGCTTATCGGGACAGAGCAATCAGCCCCAGCATTTT. This codes for CASSLSGQSNQPQHF.

The chain links TRBV7-8 to TRBJ2-1; 8 bases line up with TRBD2. The germline CDR1 and CDR2 sequences are SGHVS and FQNEAQ. CDR3 length: 16 amino acids. Germline trimming cut 5 bases from V and 3 bases from J; bases unmatched to any gene: 9. The CDR3 reads CASSPRWAGGYNEQFF. CDR3 DNA: TGTGCCAGCAGCCCCCGCTGGGCGGGAGGCTACAATGAGCAGTTCTTC.

The V call is TRBV5-1, the J call TRBJ2-3; a weak D match, TRBD2 (5 bases). CDR1 is SGHRS and CDR2 is YFSETQ in the germline V gene. This CDR3 is built from 15 residues. V was pared by 7 bases and J by 6 bases, with 21 bases between. DNA of the CDR3: TGCGCCAGCCAAACAGTCAGCGGTCCAAGCGATACGCAGTATTTT. Translation: CASQTVSGPSDTQYF.

This clonotype was picked up a small number of times. The rearrangement links TRBV12-3 or TRBV12-4 to TRBJ2-5; 8 bases are shared with TRBD1. CDR3 length: 13 amino acids. Losses at the gene ends were 10 bases for V and 5 bases for J; bases not matched to a gene: 9. CDR3 protein: CATGTGSRETQYF. Written as DNA, the CDR3 is TGTGCCACAGGGACAGGTTCTCGGGAGACCCAGTACTTC.

This clonotype occurred many times. This chain joins TRBV12-3 or TRBV12-4 and TRBJ2-2, with 7 bases fitting TRBD1. Trimming cost V 7 bases and J 5 bases; bases outside gene matches: 10. The CDR3 sequence is 15 residues long. The CDR3 sequence: CASTRTTGPTGELFF. CDR3 DNA: TGTGCCAGCACACGTACGACAGGGCCTACCGGGGAGCTGTTTTTT.

This clonotype has more than one count but fewer than ten. The rearrangement uses TRBV25-1 and TRBJ2-5; no firm D call. Germline lookup yields CDR1 MGHDK and CDR2 SYGVNS. Trimming removed 6 bases from V and 0 bases from J, with 8 bases in between. CDR3 length: 13 residues. Written as DNA, the CDR3 is TGTGCCAGCAGGAACGCACACCAAGAGACCCAGTACTTC. This codes for CASRNAHQETQYF.

V is TRBV21-1 and J is TRBJ2-7; no DNA check was done on the table's D call, TRBD1. TRBV21-1 is marked as a pseudogene. CDR3 length: 15 residues. The CDR3 loop is CASTVGHPEAVEQYV. DNA for the CDR3: TGTGCCAGCACCGTAGGACATCCCGAGGCCGTCGAGCAGTACGTC.

This clonotype has only a few counts. CDR3 coding DNA: TGTGCCGCCAAGGTGGGGACAGGGGACAGGAACACTGAAGCTTTCTTT. Translation gives CAAKVGTGDRNTEAFF. V is TRBV10-3 and J is TRBJ1-1; 10 nucleotides align to TRBD1. The CDR3 runs to 16 residues. Germline assignment: CDR1 ENHRY and CDR2 SYGVKD. Trimming cost V 11 bases and J 1 base; bases outside gene matches: 13.

The chain links TRBV7-9 to TRBJ1-1, with D uncertain. V was cut by 9 bases and J by 6 bases, with 14 bases left in between. There are 12 residues in the CDR3. Germline V gives CDR1 SEHNR, CDR2 FQNEAQ (reference sequence). This CDR3 is CASTGGVAEAFF. In nucleotides, the CDR3 is TGTGCCAGTACCGGCGGCGTGGCTGAAGCTTTCTTT.

This chain links TRBV11-3 with TRBJ2-1; D unclear. Trimming pared 1 base from V and 8 bases from J, leaving 15 bases between. Germline assignment: CDR1 SGHNT and CDR2 YENEEA. There are 15 residues in the CDR3. CDR3 DNA sequence: TGTGCCAGCAGCTTAGTTGACGTGACATCTGATGAGCAGTTCTTC. It translates to CASSLVDVTSDEQFF.

Turning to this clonotype: One end of the junction is discordant with germline, which a read error may explain. The J gene is TRBJ2-3, the V gene TRBV10-3; a possible D gene is TRBD2 (5 bases). Germline V lookup: CDR1 ENHRY, CDR2 SYGVKD. This CDR3 comprises 14 residues. The CDR3 DNA reads TGTGCCATCACTGAGCGGCAAGTCACAGATACGCAGTATTTT. Translation gives CAITERQVTDTQYF.

This clonotype was observed at least ten times. CDR3 nucleotides: TGTGCCAGCATTGCCAGGGACCATGAGCAGTTCTTC. It encodes CASIARDHEQFF. The chain combines TRBV6-1 with TRBJ2-1; D may correspond to TRBD1 or TRBD2 (5 bases each). V was shortened by 7 bases and J by 8 bases, with 12 bases between the two germline ends. There are 12 residues in the CDR3. Germline V gene sequence: CDR1 MNHNS, CDR2 SASEGT.

This sequence joins TRBV25-1 and TRBJ2-1; D is unclear. Germline values: CDR1 MGHDK, CDR2 SYGVNS. The CDR3 is 14 amino acids. Between the trimmed V and J ends, which lost 3 bases and 6 bases, there was a span of 12 bases. The CDR3 reads CASSDVSFGNEQFF. CDR3 DNA: TGTGCCAGCAGTGATGTTAGCTTCGGCAATGAGCAGTTCTTC. The full variable domain, its missing parts supplied by reference TRBV25-1 and TRBJ2-1, is EADIYQTPRYLVIGTGKKITLECSQTMGHDKMYWYQQDPGMELHLIHYSYGVNSTEKGDLSSESTVSRIRTEHFPLTLESARPSHTSQYLCASSDVSFGNEQFFGPGTRLTVL.

This clonotype was recorded many times. The chain employs TRBV12-3 or TRBV12-4 and TRBJ1-1; D gene uncertain. The CDR3 has 11 residues. V dropped 6 bases and J dropped 2 bases, with 4 bases sitting between them. The DNA for the CDR3 is TGTGCCAGCAGGATAAACACTGAAGCTTTCTTT. Translated: CASRINTEAFF.

The chain couples TRBV4-2 to TRBJ2-1; 7 bases line up with TRBD2. This CDR3 comprises 17 residues. The V and J ends lost 4 bases and 0 bases, in that order; junction bases with no gene match: 9. Germline V gene lookup returns CDR1 LGHNA and CDR2 YNFKEQ. CDR3 amino acids: CASSPWGGPSSYNEQFF. The CDR3 DNA is TGTGCCAGCAGCCCCTGGGGAGGGCCGAGCTCCTACAATGAGCAGTTCTTC.

The chain recombines TRBV12-3 or TRBV12-4 with TRBJ2-3, with TRBD2 as a possible D gene (6 bases). The CDR3 is 17 residues long. V lost 4 bases, J lost 3 bases, and 20 bases lay in between. Here the CDR3 DNA reads TGTGCCAGCAGTTCTCGTGGGGAGGCTCGCCGGACAGATACGCAGTATTTT. Its translation is CASSSRGEARRTDTQYF.

V and J are TRBV5-5 and TRBJ1-5; TRBD1 aligns across 9 bases. Trimming removed 2 bases from V and 2 bases from J; junction bases left unmatched: 5. The CDR3 spans 16 residues. Germline assignment: CDR1 SGHKS and CDR2 YYEKEE (reference sequence). CDR3: CASSLGDRVGNQPQHF. The CDR3 DNA reads as TGTGCCAGCAGCTTAGGGGACAGGGTCGGCAATCAGCCCCAGCATTTT.